This T cell receptor beta chain was profiled in a study of T cell clonotyping in hematopoietic cell transplantation. Recipient blood drawn about 28 days pretransplant and days 30, 100, 180 after. Clones were read by immunoSEQ multiplex PCR, and TCRdb kept only the in-frame ones, dropping some. This table holds roughly 13,000 clones, around 90% found once. Study-level findings and limits: Pathologically expanded recipient clonotypes increased progressively from day 30 to day 180 as diversity fell. Cells were unsorted, so CD4 and CD8 contributions were not separated.

Worth noting for this clone: Its matching antigen is unknown.

This CDR3 is built from 14 residues. Trimming took off 0 bases at V and 1 base at J, with 7 bases between the two ends. Per the germline V gene, CDR1 is SGDLS and CDR2 is YYNGEE. The sequence came from a female patient aged 50 to 60 who had an allogeneic stem cell transplant from an unrelated donor, so the T cells may come from the graft donor. Some clones in this sample may be carry-over from other donors' samples. The sample here was PBMCs, taken 100 days after allogeneic stem cell transplant. The chain combines TRBV9 with TRBJ2-5; D is perhaps TRBD2 (5 bases). CDR3 DNA sequence: TGTGCCAGCAGCGTAGTCAGCGGCCAAGAGACCCAGTACTTC. This gives the protein CASSVVSGQETQYF.